This T cell receptor (beta chain) was sequenced in a study of T cell changes during pregnancy in multiple sclerosis. The method was immunoSEQ multiplex PCR; TCRdb's version includes in-frame clones alone and lacks a portion of them. The top ten clones hold about 2.5% of a sample with roughly 99,000 clones, 92% of them seen once. With regard to this clone: A junction end diverges from the germline sequence, so it may reflect a read error.

Germline V gene data show CDR1 as SSHAT and CDR2 as FNYEAQ (reference sequence). The CDR3 has 14 residues. The clonotype was recovered from a female donor in good health, enrolled as a control in a pregnancy study. Material: peripheral blood, obtained after pregnancy. V is TRBV7-7 and J is TRBJ2-1, with TRBD2 as a possible D gene (6 bases). The chain's CDR3 is CASSQGGPYNEQFF. The CDR3 coding sequence is TGTGCTAGCAGCCAAGGAGGGCCGTACAATGAGCAGTTCTTC.